The 31 T cell receptor beta chains in this list originate from one sample, sequenced in a study of CD8+CD57+ T cells in acquired aplastic anemia. According to the study, genomic DNA was the template for TCR beta VDJ and CDR3 profiling. TCRdb re-called the reads with MiXCR, one entry per CDR3 protein. Here the sample spans some 160,000 distinct CDR3 sequences, approximately 44% being singletons. The sequenced patients had an expansion of CD8+CD57+ cells seen by flow cytometry. Material: sorted CD4+, CD8+, or CD8+CD57+ T cells (not recorded which) from PBMCs. These receptors all stem from a human donor with aplastic anemia.

The chain links TRBV15 to TRBJ2-7, with 7 bases matching TRBD1. The J segment lost 3 bases and the V segment lost 6 bases, leaving 5 bases of the junction unmatched. CDR1 is LNHNV, CDR2 YYDKDF, per germline (reference sequence). This CDR3 contains 13 residues. The CDR3 loop reads CATSSTGIYEQYV. Written as DNA, the CDR3 is TGTGCCACCAGTTCGACAGGGATCTACGAGCAGTACGTC.

CDR3 region: CASSALSSNQPQHF. The CDR3 bases are TGTGCCAGCAGTGCTCTGTCTAGCAATCAGCCCCAGCATTTT. V gene TRBV2 combines with J gene TRBJ1-5; no clear D gene. Trimming took off 4 bases at V and 0 bases at J, with 7 bases between the two ends. The CDR3 consists of 14 residues. Germline CDR1 SNHLY, CDR2 FYNNEI.

This sequence joins TRBV6-8 and TRBJ2-7, with 11 bases matching TRBD1. V gave up 6 bases and J gave up 2 bases; unmatched junction bases: 15. CDR1 is MNHGY, CDR2 SAAAGT, per germline. The CDR3 extends over 18 amino acids. The CDR3 nucleotides are TGTGCCAGCAGCCTCGGACAGGGGGCGCGTGGATGTCCCTACGAGCAGTACGTC. Its translation: CASSLGQGARGCPYEQYV.

This rearrangement joins TRBV2 to TRBJ1-1; D call uncertain. Germline CDR1 reads SNHLY; CDR2 reads FYNNEI. This CDR3 contains 14 residues. Trimming took 1 base from V and 3 from J, leaving 9 bases between them. The CDR3 protein is CASSEVSPYTEAFF. The CDR3 DNA is TGTGCCAGCAGTGAAGTAAGTCCCTACACTGAAGCTTTCTTT.

The chain couples TRBV10-3 to TRBJ1-2; TRBD1 matches 8 bases. Looked up from germline, CDR1 is ENHRY and CDR2 is SYGVKD. J gave up 8 bases and V 4 bases, and 9 bases lay outside the gene matches. There are 14 residues in the CDR3. CDR3 amino acids: CAISGRTGLMGYTF. The CDR3 coding sequence is TGTGCCATCAGTGGAAGGACAGGGCTGATGGGCTACACCTTC.

J is TRBJ2-7 and V is TRBV27; D is tentatively TRBD1 or TRBD2 (5 bases each). The CDR3 runs to 15 residues. The germline CDR1 and CDR2 sequences are MNHEY and SMNVEV (reference sequence). V was cut by 5 bases and J by 3 bases, with 17 bases left in between. The CDR3, as DNA: TGTGCCAGCAGTCCAACCGGGACGGCGAACTACGAGCAGTACTTC. Residues: CASSPTGTANYEQYF.

Worth noting for this clonotype: Mismatch with germline at one junction end may stem from a read error. This chain joins TRBV5-1 and TRBJ2-5; 9 bases are shared with TRBD1. The CDR3 spans 17 residues. Germline V gives CDR1 SGHRS, CDR2 YFSETQ. The CDR3 here is CASSLAGTTGGQETRYF. In DNA form, the CDR3 reads TGCGCCAGCAGCTTGGCCGGCACGACAGGGGGTCAAGAGACCCGGTACTTC. The variable domain in full, completed from reference TRBV5-1 and TRBJ2-5, reads KAGVTQTPRYLIKTRGQQVTLSCSPISGHRSVSWYQQTPGQGLQFLFEYFSETQRNKGNFPGRFSGRQFSNSRSEMNVSTLELGDSALYLCASSLAGTTGGQETRYFGPGTRLLVL.

For this clonotype: Since the CDR3 does not end with the conserved phenylalanine or tryptophan, this likely comes from a read error. This sequence joins TRBV15 and TRBJ2-2, with D possibly being TRBD1 (5 bases). Germline V gene data show CDR1 as LNHNV and CDR2 as YYDKDF (reference sequence). The CDR3 length is 16 residues. Trimming took off 0 bases at V and 3 bases at J, with 11 bases between the two ends. The CDR3: CATSRDLRTHTGELFS. DNA for the CDR3: TGTGCCACCAGCAGAGATCTGAGGACACACACCGGGGAGCTGTTTTCT.

This clonotype has only a few counts. The chain employs TRBV7-9 and TRBJ1-3; no clear D gene. The CDR3 spans 12 residues. Trimming stripped 6 bases from V and 3 bases from J, with 6 bases between. Germline assignment: CDR1 SEHNR and CDR2 FQNEAQ (reference sequence). The CDR3 DNA is TGTGCCAGCAGTCTGGGTGGAAACACCATATATTTT. This sequence encodes CASSLGGNTIYF.

The genes are TRBV7-2 and TRBJ1-1, with D uncertain. This CDR3 spans 13 amino acids. The germline gives CDR1 SGHTA, CDR2 FQGNSA. V shed 1 base and J shed 4 bases, with 7 bases lying between them. CDR3 nucleotides: TGTGCCAGCAGCTTAGTGTCGGGCACTGAAGCTTTCTTT. Translated, it gives CASSLVSGTEAFF.

The chain has TRBV12-3 or TRBV12-4 and TRBJ1-1; D is unclear. V lost 5 bases and J lost 4, with 11 bases in between. This CDR3 is built from 13 residues. CDR3 amino acids: CASSRELGTEAFF. CDR3 nucleotides: TGTGCCAGCAGTAGAGAACTAGGCACTGAAGCTTTCTTT.

This sequence joins TRBV10-3 and TRBJ2-3, with unresolved D. The CDR3 has 15 residues. V shed 3 bases and J shed 0 bases, with 10 bases lying between them. Germline V gene sequence: CDR1 ENHRY, CDR2 SYGVKD. For the CDR3, the DNA is TGTGCCATCAGTGACGGGTCGGTAAGCACAGATACGCAGTATTTT. Protein product: CAISDGSVSTDTQYF.

The chain joins TRBV7-2 to TRBJ2-7, with 9 bases lining up with TRBD1. J was trimmed by 4 bases and V by 6 bases; bases with no gene match: 10. CDR1 and CDR2 from the germline V gene are SGHTA and FQGNSA. The CDR3 covers 15 residues. For the CDR3, the DNA is TGTGCCAGCAGTGGGTTAGGGACAGGGTTGTACGAGCAGTACTTC. It specifies CASSGLGTGLYEQYF.

The V and J genes are TRBV20-1 and TRBJ2-3; TRBD1 matches 9 bases. There are 15 residues in the CDR3. After removal of 6 bases from V and 1 base from J, the junction contained 8 bases not matched to a gene. CDR1 DFQATT and CDR2 SNEGSKA come from the germline V gene (reference sequence). The CDR3 is CSAPTGGAGTDTQYF. In nucleotides, the CDR3 is TGCAGTGCCCCGACAGGGGGAGCCGGCACAGATACGCAGTATTTT.

The J gene is TRBJ2-1, the V gene TRBV7-2; D unclear. CDR3 length: 15 amino acids. V was pared by 7 bases and J by 5 bases, with 18 bases between. The germline CDR1 and CDR2 sequences are SGHTA and FQGNSA. CDR3 in DNA: TGTGCCAGCACCCCGGTGGGCTCACCGAACAATGAGCAGTTCTTC. Translating gives CASTPVGSPNNEQFF.

The V call is TRBV4-2, the J call TRBJ2-1; maybe TRBD2 (5 bases). In germline, CDR1 is LGHNA, CDR2 YNFKEQ. The V end was cut by 0 bases, the J end by 5 bases, with 14 bases between. The CDR3 is 16 residues long. In DNA form, the CDR3 reads TGTGCCAGCAGCCAAGATTTCGGGATGACGGACAATGAGCAGTTCTTC. Translating gives CASSQDFGMTDNEQFF.

This clonotype is a singleton in its sample. The chain links TRBV20-1 to TRBJ2-7, with no clear D. V lost 2 bases and J lost 7, with 6 bases in between. This CDR3 spans 10 amino acids. Per the germline V gene, CDR1 is DFQATT and CDR2 is SNEGSKA (reference sequence). CDR3 sequence: CSARSTEQYF. The CDR3 DNA is TGCAGTGCTAGATCGACAGAGCAGTACTTC.

This clonotype was picked up a small number of times. The chain is built from TRBV6-6 and TRBJ2-2; D might be TRBD2 (6 bases). The V end lost 0 bases, the J end lost 6 bases, and 17 bases lay between the germline ends. Germline V CDR1 and CDR2: MNHNY, SVGAGI (reference sequence). The CDR3 is 17 amino acids. This CDR3 reads CASSYSGGLAYAGELFF. CDR3 sequence (DNA): TGTGCCAGCAGTTACTCGGGGGGACTGGCTTACGCCGGGGAGCTGTTTTTT.

V and J are TRBV4-2 and TRBJ2-7; unclear D gene. There are 12 residues in the CDR3. CDR1 and CDR2 from the germline V gene are LGHNA and YNFKEQ. Trimming took 3 bases from V and 5 from J, leaving 8 bases between them. The CDR3 is CASSHESHEQYF. Here the CDR3 DNA reads TGTGCCAGCAGCCACGAATCTCACGAGCAGTACTTC.

CDR3 amino acids: CASSVQGLAGNEQFF. The CDR3 coding sequence is TGTGCCAGCAGCGTACAGGGACTAGCGGGCAATGAGCAGTTCTTC. The J gene is TRBJ2-1, the V gene TRBV9, with 12 nucleotides matching TRBD2. The CDR3 covers 15 residues. Germline lookup yields CDR1 SGDLS and CDR2 YYNGEE. Germline trimming cut 1 base from V and 6 bases from J; bases unmatched to any gene: 2.

The chain combines TRBV4-1 with TRBJ2-7, with TRBD1 as a possible D gene (5 bases). Trimming took 1 base from V and 3 from J, leaving 16 bases between them. This CDR3 is 16 amino acids long. Germline-derived CDR1 and CDR2 are MGHRA and YSYEKL. CDR3 in amino acids: CASSQGLWQGNYEQYF. The DNA for the CDR3 is TGCGCCAGCAGCCAAGGTCTATGGCAGGGTAACTACGAGCAGTACTTC.

About this clonotype itself: The junction shows a germline mismatch at one end, possibly a read error. The chain has TRBV5-6 and TRBJ1-5, with D possibly being TRBD1 (6 bases). The CDR3 has 15 residues. Germline V gives CDR1 SGHDT, CDR2 YYEEEE. CDR3 nucleotide sequence: TGTGCCAGCAGCGGTCGACCTGGCGGGGGGCAGCCCCTGCATTTT. Its protein is CASSGRPGGGQPLHF. The full variable domain, its missing parts supplied by reference TRBV5-6 and TRBJ1-5, is DAGVTQSPTHLIKTRGQQVTLRCSPKSGHDTVSWYQQALGQGPQFIFQYYEEEERQRGNFPDRFSGHQFPNYSSELNVNALLLGDSALYLCASSGRPGGGQPLHFGDGTRLSIL.

Points on this clonotype: A much larger clone lies a single base off, so this may be a read error. The CDR3 DNA sequence: TGTGCCAGCGGCCCAAGTGTGAGCTCCTACAATGAGCGGTTCTTC. It specifies CASGPSVSSYNERFF. The chain carries TRBV7-3 and TRBJ2-1; the D is unclear. The CDR3 has 15 residues. The germline V gene has CDR1 SGHTA and CDR2 FQGTGA.

There are a few counts of this clonotype. The genes are TRBV24-1 and TRBJ1-2; D gene unclear. Germline CDR1 reads KGHDR; CDR2 reads SFDVKD. CDR3 size: 12 residues. V lost 12 bases and J 6 bases, leaving 16 bases between the germline ends. The CDR3 DNA follows: TGTGCCCCCACTAGAGGGAGGAATGGCTACACCTTC. It specifies CAPTRGRNGYTF.

This chain uses TRBV10-3 with TRBJ1-1; D may be TRBD1 (6 bases). CDR3 length equals 16 residues. V lost 3 bases and J 2 bases, leaving 16 bases between the germline ends. Germline V CDR1 and CDR2: ENHRY, SYGVKD. This chain's CDR3 is CAISDPGAGGNTEAFF. CDR3 in DNA: TGTGCCATCAGTGACCCGGGGGCCGGCGGAAACACTGAAGCTTTCTTT.

This clonotype is medium-sized in the sample. The rearrangement links TRBV15 to TRBJ1-2; the D is unclear. Germline V gives CDR1 LNHNV, CDR2 YYDKDF (reference sequence). The CDR3 is 13 amino acids. Trimming cost V 0 bases and J 7 bases, with 9 bases left between them. The CDR3 loop is CATSRDRVSGYTF. CDR3 DNA: TGTGCCACCAGCAGAGATCGAGTTTCTGGCTACACCTTC.

Comment on this clonotype: A read error may explain this, as a much larger clone is one base away. This chain joins TRBV4-3 and TRBJ1-1; D not resolved. This CDR3 has 13 residues. V dropped 0 bases and J dropped 8 bases, with 10 bases sitting between them. Germline V gives CDR1 LGHNA, CDR2 YSLEER. CDR3 DNA: TGCGCCAGCAGCCAAGATCTGTTAAAGGAAGCTTTCTTT. This encodes CASSQDLLKEAFF.

The chain joins TRBV2 to TRBJ2-1; 7 nucleotides align to TRBD1. There are 15 residues in the CDR3. After removal of 1 base from V and 6 bases from J, the junction contained 6 bases not matched to a gene. CDR1 is SNHLY, CDR2 FYNNEI, per germline. CDR3 DNA: TGTGCCAGCAGTGAAGAACAGGGGCCCTGCAATGAGCAGTTCTTC. This sequence encodes CASSEEQGPCNEQFF.

J is TRBJ1-4 and V is TRBV29-1; the D gene is possibly TRBD1 (6 bases). Germline CDR1 is SQVTM and CDR2 is ANQGSEA. V was pared by 8 bases and J by 8 bases, with 12 bases between. This CDR3 is 11 amino acids long. This chain's CDR3 is CSRRRGEKLFF. The CDR3 coding sequence is TGCAGCCGTAGAAGGGGGGAAAAACTGTTTTTT.

This clonotype was counted at least ten times. The chain is built from TRBV4-3 and TRBJ2-3; 10 bases fit TRBD2. Germline values: CDR1 LGHNA, CDR2 YSLEER. The CDR3 loop spans 15 amino acids. The ends lost 1 base at V and 10 bases at J; junction bases unmatched: 8. This CDR3 is CASSQAVLAGVAQYF. The CDR3 region has the DNA TGCGCCAGCAGCCAAGCCGTGCTAGCGGGGGTGGCGCAGTATTTT.

This clonotype has a handful of counts. The chain has TRBV7-7 and TRBJ2-5; perhaps D is TRBD1 or TRBD2 (5 bases each). Germline V gene lookup returns CDR1 SSHAT and CDR2 FNYEAQ (reference sequence). V lost 5 bases and J 5 bases, leaving 15 bases between the germline ends. The CDR3 extends over 14 amino acids. CDR3 bases: TGTGCCAGCAGCACCGCCCCAGGGACGGAGACCCAGTACTTC. Its translation: CASSTAPGTETQYF.